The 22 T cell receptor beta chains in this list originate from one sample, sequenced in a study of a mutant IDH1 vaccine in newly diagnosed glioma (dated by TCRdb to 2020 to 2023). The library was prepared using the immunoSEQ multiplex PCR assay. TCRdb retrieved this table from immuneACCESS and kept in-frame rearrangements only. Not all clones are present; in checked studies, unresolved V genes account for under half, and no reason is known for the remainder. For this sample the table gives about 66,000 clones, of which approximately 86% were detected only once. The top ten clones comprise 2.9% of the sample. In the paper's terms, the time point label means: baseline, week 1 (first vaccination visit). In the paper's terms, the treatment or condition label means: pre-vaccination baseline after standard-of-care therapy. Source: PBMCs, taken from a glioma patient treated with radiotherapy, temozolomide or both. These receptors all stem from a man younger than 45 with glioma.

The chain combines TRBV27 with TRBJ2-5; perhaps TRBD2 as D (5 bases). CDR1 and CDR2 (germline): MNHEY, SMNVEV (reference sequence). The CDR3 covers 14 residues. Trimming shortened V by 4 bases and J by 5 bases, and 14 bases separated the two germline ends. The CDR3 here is CASSWTVGYETQYF. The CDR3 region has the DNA TGTGCCAGCAGTTGGACTGTCGGGTACGAGACCCAGTACTTC.

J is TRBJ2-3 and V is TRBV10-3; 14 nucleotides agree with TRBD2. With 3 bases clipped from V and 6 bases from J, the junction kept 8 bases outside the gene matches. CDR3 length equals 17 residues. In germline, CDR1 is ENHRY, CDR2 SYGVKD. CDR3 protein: CAISDPPGTSGGDTQYF. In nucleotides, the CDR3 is TGTGCCATCAGTGATCCCCCCGGGACTAGCGGGGGTGATACGCAGTATTTT.

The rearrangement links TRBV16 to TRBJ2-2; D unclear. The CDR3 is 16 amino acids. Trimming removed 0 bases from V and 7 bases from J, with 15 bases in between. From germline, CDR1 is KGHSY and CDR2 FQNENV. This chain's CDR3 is CASSQSGYYAGGELFF. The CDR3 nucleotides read TGTGCCAGCAGCCAATCTGGGTACTACGCCGGCGGGGAGCTGTTTTTT.

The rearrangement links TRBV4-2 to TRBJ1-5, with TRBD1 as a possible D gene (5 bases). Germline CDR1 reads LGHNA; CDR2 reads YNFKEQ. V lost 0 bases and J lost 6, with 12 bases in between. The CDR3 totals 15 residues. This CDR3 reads CASSQDLGDFQPQHF. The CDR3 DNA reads TGTGCCAGCAGCCAAGATCTGGGGGATTTTCAGCCCCAGCATTTT.

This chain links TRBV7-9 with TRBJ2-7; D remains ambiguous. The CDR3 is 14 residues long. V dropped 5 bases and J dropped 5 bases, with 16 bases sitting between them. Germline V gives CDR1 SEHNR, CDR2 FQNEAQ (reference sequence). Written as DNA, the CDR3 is TGTGCCAGCAGCCTCCCTTTTTTCAGTGACGAGCAGTACTTC. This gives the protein CASSLPFFSDEQYF.

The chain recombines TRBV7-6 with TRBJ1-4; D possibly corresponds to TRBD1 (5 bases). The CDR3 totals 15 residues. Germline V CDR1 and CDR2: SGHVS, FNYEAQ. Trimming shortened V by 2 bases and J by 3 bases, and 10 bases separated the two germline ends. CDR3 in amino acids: CASSLQGSSNEKLFF. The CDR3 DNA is TGTGCCAGCAGCTTACAGGGAAGCTCTAATGAAAAACTGTTTTTT.

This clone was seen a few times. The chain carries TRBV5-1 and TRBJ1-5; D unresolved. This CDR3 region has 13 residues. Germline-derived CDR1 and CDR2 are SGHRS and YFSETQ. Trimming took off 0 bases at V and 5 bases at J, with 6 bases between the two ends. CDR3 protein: CASSLDRYQPQHF. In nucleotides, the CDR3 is TGCGCCAGCAGCTTGGACCGCTATCAGCCCCAGCATTTT.

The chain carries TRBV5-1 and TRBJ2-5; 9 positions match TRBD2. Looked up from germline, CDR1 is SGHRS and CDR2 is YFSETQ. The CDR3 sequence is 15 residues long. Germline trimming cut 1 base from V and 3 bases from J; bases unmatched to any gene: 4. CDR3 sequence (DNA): TGCGCCAGCAGCTTGAGTGTAGCGGGGGAAGAGACCCAGTACTTC. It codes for CASSLSVAGEETQYF.

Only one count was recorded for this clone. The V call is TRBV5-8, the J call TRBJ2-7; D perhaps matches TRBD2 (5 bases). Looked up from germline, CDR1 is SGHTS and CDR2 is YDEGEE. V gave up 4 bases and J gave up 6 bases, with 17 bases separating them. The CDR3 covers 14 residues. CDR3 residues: CASSVIWGEGEQYF. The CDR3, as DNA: TGTGCCAGCAGCGTTATTTGGGGAGAAGGCGAGCAGTACTTC.

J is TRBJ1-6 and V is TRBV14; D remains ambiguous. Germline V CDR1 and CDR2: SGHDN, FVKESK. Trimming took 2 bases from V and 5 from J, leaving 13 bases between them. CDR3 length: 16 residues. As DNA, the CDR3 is TGTGCCAGCAGCCAAAGACGGTTCAGTGATAATTCACCCCTCCACTTT. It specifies CASSQRRFSDNSPLHF.

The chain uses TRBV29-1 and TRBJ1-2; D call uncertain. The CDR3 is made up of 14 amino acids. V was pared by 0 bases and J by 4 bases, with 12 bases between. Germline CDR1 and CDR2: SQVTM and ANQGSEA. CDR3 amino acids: CSVEDLRMGYGYTF. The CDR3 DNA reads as TGCAGCGTTGAAGATCTTCGCATGGGCTATGGCTACACCTTC.

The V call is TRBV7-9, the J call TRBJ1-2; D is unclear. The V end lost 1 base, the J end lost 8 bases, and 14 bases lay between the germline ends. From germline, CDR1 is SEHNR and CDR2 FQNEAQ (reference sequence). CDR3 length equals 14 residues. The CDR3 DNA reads TGTGCCAGCAGCTTAGTTTATGAGCCAAGAGGCTACACCTTC. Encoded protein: CASSLVYEPRGYTF.

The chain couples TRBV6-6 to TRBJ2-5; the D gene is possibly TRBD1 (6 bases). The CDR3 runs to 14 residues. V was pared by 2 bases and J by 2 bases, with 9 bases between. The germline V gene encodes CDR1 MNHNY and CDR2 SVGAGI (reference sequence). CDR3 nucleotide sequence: TGTGCCAGCAGTTACACGGGACAACAAGAGACCCAGTACTTC. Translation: CASSYTGQQETQYF.

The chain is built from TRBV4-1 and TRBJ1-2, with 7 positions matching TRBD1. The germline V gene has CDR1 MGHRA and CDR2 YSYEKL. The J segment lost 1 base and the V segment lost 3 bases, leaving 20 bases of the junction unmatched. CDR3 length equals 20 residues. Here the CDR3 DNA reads TGCGCCAGCAGCCAGCGTTCCGATGGAGGGCAGGGGGTAGATAACTATGGCTACACCTTC. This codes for CASSQRSDGGQGVDNYGYTF.

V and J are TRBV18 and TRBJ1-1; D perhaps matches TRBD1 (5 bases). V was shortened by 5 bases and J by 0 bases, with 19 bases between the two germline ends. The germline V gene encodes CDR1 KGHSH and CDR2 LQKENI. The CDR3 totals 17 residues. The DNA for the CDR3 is TGTGCCAGCTCAACCGCGGGTCCCTTGGGGGTGAACACTGAAGCTTTCTTT. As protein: CASSTAGPLGVNTEAFF.

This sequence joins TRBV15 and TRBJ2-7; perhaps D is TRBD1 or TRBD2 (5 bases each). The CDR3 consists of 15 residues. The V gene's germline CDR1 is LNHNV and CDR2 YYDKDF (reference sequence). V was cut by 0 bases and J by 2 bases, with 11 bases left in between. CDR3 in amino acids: CATSRDTGPAYEQYF. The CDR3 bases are TGTGCCACCAGCAGAGACACGGGGCCAGCCTACGAGCAGTACTTC. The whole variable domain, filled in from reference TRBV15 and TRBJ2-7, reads DAMVIQNPRYQVTQFGKPVTLSCSQTLNHNVMYWYQQKSSQAPKLLFHYYDKDFNNEADTPDNFQSRRPNTSFCFLDIRSPGLGDTAMYLCATSRDTGPAYEQYFGPGTRLTVT.

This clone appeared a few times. The CDR3 nucleotides are TGCGCCAGCAGCTTGGGGAGGGCTAATGAAAAACTGTTTTTT. Translating it yields CASSLGRANEKLFF. This chain uses TRBV5-1 with TRBJ1-4; D not certain. Germline V lookup: CDR1 SGHRS, CDR2 YFSETQ. The CDR3 runs to 14 residues. Trimming left V 0 bases short and J 3 bases short, with 6 bases between.

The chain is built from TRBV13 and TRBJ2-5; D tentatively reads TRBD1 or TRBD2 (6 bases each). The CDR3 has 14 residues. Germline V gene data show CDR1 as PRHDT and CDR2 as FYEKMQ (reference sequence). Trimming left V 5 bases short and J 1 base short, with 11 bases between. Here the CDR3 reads CASSEGGSQETQYF. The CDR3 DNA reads TGTGCCAGCAGCGAGGGGGGCAGCCAAGAGACCCAGTACTTC.

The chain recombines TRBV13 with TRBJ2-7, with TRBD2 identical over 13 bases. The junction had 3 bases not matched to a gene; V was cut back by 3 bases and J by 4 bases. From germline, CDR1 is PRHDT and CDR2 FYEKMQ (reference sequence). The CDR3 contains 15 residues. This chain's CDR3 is CASSLGLAGLYEQYF. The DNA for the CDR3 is TGTGCCAGCAGCTTGGGACTAGCGGGGCTGTACGAGCAGTACTTC.

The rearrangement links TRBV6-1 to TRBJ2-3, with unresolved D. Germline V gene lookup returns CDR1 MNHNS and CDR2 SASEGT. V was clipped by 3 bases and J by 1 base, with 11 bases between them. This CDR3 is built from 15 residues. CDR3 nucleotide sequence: TGTGCCAGCAGTGATTCCATCGTCCGCACAGATACGCAGTATTTT. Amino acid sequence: CASSDSIVRTDTQYF.

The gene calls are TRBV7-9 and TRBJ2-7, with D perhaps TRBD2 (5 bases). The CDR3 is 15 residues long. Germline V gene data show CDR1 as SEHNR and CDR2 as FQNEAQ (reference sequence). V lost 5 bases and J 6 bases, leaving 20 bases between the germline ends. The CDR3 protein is CASSDKDRGSIEQYF. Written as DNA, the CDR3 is TGTGCCAGCAGCGATAAAGACCGGGGATCAATCGAGCAGTACTTC. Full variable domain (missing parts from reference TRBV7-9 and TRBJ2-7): DTGVSQNPRHKITKRGQNVTFRCDPISEHNRLYWYRQTLGQGPEFLTYFQNEAQLEKSRLLSDRFSAERPKGSFSTLEIQRTEQGDSAMYLCASSDKDRGSIEQYFGPGTRLTVT.

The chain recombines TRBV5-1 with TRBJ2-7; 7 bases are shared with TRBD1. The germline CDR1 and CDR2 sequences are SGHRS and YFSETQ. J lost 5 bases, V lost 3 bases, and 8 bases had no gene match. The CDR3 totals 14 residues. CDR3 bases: TGCGCCAGCAGCTCAGGACAGGTTGACGACGAGCAGTACTTC. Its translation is CASSSGQVDDEQYF.